The clone carrying this TCR beta chain was counted only a few times. The sample belongs to a study of T-cell reconstitution after alpha-beta-depleted transplantation in children. The CDR3 sequence is 10 residues long. The ends lost 8 bases at V and 11 bases at J; junction bases unmatched: 3. Molecular barcoding with unique molecular identifiers was used for the TCRbeta library. TCRdb analysed the PCR reads with MiXCR anew, one entry per CDR3 protein. The sample contains 300,000 to 400,000 distinct CDR3 sequences, approximately 12% of which appear only once. Sample: PBMCs, taken from the stem cell graft. The receptor was isolated from a human donor who donated a stem cell graft to a child with Fanconi anemia. The chain recombines TRBV12-3 or TRBV12-4 with TRBJ1-3, with 7 bases lining up with TRBD1. CDR3 nucleotide sequence: TGTGCCAGCTCCAGGGGGTCCATATATTTT. This encodes CASSRGSIYF.